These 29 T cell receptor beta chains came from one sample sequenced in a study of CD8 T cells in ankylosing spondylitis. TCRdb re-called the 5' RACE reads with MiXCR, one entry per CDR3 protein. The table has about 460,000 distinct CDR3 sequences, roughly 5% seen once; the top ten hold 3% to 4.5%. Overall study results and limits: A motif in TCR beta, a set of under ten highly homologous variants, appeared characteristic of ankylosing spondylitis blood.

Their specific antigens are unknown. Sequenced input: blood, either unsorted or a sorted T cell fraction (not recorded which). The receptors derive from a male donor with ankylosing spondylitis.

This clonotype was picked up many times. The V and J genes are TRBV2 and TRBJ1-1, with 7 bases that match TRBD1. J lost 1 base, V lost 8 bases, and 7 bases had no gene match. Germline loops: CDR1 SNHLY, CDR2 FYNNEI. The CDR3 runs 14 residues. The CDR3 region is CASLPAGGNTEAFF. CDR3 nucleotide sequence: TGTGCCAGCCTCCCAGCAGGGGGGAACACTGAAGCTTTCTTT.

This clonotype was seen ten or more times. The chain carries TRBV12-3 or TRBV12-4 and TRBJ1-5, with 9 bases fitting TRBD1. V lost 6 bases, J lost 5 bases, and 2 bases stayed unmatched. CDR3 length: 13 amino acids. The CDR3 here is CASSGTGHQPQHF. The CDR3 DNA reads TGTGCCAGCAGCGGGACAGGGCATCAGCCCCAGCATTTT.

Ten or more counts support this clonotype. The CDR3 loop is CASSQVEISEQYF. The CDR3 DNA reads TGCGCCAGCAGCCAAGTTGAGATATCCGAGCAGTACTTC. This sequence joins TRBV4-1 and TRBJ2-7; D gene uncertain. Trimming cost V 1 base and J 6 bases, with 10 bases left between them. The CDR3 runs 13 residues. Germline values: CDR1 MGHRA, CDR2 YSYEKL.

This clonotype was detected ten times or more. DNA of the CDR3: TGTGCCAGCAGCTTAGTTGGAAAACGGGGGGCCTATAATTCACCCCTCCACTTT. Protein sequence: CASSLVGKRGAYNSPLHF. This chain joins TRBV11-1 and TRBJ1-6; D possibly corresponds to TRBD1 (5 bases). The CDR3 loop spans 18 amino acids. The ends were cut back, 1 base at V and 2 bases at J, with 15 bases in the middle. Germline V gives CDR1 SGHAT, CDR2 FQDESV (reference sequence). Supplemented by reference TRBV11-1 and TRBJ1-6, the full variable domain reads EAEVAQSPRYKITEKSQAVAFWCDPISGHATLYWYRQILGQGPELLVQFQDESVVDDSQLPKDRFSAERLKGVDSTLKIQPAELGDSAMYLCASSLVGKRGAYNSPLHFGNGTRLTVT.

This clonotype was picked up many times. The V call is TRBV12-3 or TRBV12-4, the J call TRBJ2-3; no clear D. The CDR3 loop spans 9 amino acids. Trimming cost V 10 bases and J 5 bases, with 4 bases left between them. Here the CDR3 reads CATQDTQYF. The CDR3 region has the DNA TGTGCCACACAAGATACGCAGTATTTT.

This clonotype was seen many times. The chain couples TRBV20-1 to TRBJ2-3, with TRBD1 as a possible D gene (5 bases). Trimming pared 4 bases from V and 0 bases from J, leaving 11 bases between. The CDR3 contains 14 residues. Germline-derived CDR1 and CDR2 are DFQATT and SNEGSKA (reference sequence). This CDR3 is CSAIKGPSTDTQYF. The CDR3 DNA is TGCAGTGCTATCAAGGGGCCTAGCACAGATACGCAGTATTTT.

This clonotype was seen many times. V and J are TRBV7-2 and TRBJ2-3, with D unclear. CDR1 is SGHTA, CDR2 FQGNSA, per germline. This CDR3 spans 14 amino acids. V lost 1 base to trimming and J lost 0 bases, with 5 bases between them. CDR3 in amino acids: CASSLVDSTDTQYF. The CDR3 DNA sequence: TGTGCCAGCAGCTTAGTAGACAGCACAGATACGCAGTATTTT.

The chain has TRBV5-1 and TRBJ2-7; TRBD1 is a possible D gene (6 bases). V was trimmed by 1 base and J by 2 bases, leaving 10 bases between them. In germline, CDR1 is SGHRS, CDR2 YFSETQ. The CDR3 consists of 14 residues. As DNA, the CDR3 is TGCGCCAGCAGCTTGAGGACAGCCACCTACGAGCAGTACTTC. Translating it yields CASSLRTATYEQYF.

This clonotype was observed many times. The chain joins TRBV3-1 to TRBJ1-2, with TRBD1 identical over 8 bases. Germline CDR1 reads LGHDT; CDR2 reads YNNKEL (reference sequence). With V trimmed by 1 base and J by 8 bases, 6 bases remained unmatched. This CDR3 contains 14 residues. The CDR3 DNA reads TGTGCCAGCAGCCAAGGAGGACAGGGATCCGGCTACACCTTC. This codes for CASSQGGQGSGYTF.

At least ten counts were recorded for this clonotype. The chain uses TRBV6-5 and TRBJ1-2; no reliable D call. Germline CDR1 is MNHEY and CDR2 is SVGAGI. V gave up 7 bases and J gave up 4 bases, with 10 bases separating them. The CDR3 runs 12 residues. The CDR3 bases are TGTGCCAGCATCTCTACCAGCTATGGCTACACCTTC. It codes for CASISTSYGYTF.

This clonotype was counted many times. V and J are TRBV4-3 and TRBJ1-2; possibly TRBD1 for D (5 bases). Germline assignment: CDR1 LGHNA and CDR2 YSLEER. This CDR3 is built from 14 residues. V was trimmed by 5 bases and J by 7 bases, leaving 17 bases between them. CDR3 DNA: TGCGCCAGCAGCACCATTACGGGGCCGGGTGGCTACACCTTC. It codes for CASSTITGPGGYTF.

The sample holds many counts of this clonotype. CDR3 bases: TGCAGTGCTAGAGATAGGCCAGTGGAGTACCAAGAGACCCAGTACTTC. Translating gives CSARDRPVEYQETQYF. This sequence joins TRBV20-1 and TRBJ2-5; D gene uncertain. Germline CDR1 is DFQATT and CDR2 is SNEGSKA (reference sequence). With 0 bases removed from V and 0 bases from J, the gap between germline ends came to 14 bases. The length of the CDR3 is 16 residues.

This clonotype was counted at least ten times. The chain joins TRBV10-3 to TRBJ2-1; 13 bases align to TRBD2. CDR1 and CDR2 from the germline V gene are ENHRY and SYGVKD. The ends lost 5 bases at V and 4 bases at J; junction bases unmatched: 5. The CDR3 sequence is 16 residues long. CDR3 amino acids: CAISTSGRAGYNEQFF. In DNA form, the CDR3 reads TGTGCCATCAGTACTAGCGGGAGGGCCGGGTACAATGAGCAGTTCTTC.

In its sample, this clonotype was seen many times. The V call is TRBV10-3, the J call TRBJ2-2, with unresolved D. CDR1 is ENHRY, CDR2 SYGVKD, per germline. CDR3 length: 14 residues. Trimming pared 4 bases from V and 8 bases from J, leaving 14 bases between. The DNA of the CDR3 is TGTGCCATCAGTGTGGAGCCGGTAACGGGGGAGCTGTTTTTT. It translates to CAISVEPVTGELFF.

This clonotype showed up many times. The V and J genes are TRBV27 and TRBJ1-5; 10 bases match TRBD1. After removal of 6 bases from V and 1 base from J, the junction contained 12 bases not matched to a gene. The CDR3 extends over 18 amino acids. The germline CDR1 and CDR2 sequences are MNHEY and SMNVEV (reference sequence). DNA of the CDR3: TGTGCCAGCAGCCCCTTATTGGGACAGGGGTTAAGCAATCAGCCCCAGCATTTT. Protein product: CASSPLLGQGLSNQPQHF.

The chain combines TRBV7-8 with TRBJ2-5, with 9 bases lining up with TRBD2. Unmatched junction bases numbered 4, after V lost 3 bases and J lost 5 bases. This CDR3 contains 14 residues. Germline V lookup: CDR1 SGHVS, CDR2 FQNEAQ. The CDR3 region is CASSFAGGLETQYF. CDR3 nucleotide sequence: TGTGCCAGCAGCTTTGCGGGGGGGCTGGAGACCCAGTACTTC.

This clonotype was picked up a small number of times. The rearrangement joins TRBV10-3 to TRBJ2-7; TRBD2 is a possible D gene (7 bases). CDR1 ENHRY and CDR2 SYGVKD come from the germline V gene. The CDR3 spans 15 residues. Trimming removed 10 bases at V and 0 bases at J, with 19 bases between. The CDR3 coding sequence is TGTGCCACCCTTGGAGGGGGGGAGAGCTCCTACGAGCAGTACTTC. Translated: CATLGGGESSYEQYF.

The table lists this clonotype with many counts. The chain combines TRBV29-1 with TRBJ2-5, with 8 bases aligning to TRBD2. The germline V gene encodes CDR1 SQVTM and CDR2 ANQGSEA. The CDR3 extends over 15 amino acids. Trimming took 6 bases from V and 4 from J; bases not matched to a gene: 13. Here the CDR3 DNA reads TGCAGCGTCGCGAAGGCAGGGGCGGGAGGAGAGACCCAGTACTTC. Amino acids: CSVAKAGAGGETQYF.

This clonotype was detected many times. CDR3: CASSAQTFLDEQFF. In DNA form, the CDR3 reads TGTGCCAGCAGCGCACAGACGTTCCTCGATGAGCAGTTCTTC. The chain is built from TRBV9 and TRBJ2-1; D not certain. The CDR3 covers 14 residues. Germline assignment: CDR1 SGDLS and CDR2 YYNGEE. Trimming cost V 3 bases and J 8 bases, with 15 bases left between them. Full variable domain (missing parts from reference TRBV9 and TRBJ2-1): DSGVTQTPKHLITATGQRVTLRCSPRSGDLSVYWYQQSLDQGLQFLIQYYNGEERAKGNILERFSAQQFPDLHSELNLSSLELGDSALYFCASSAQTFLDEQFFGPGTRLTVL.

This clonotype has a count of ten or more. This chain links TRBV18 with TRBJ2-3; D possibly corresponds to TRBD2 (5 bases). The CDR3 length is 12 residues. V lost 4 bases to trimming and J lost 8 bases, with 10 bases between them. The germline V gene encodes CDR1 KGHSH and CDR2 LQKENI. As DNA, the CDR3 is TGTGCCAGCTCACGTCTAGCCGGTACGCAGTATTTT. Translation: CASSRLAGTQYF.

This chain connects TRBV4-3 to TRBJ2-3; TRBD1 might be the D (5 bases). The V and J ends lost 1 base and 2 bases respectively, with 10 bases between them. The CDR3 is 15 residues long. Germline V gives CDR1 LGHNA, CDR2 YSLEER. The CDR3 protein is CASSQGTHLTDTQYF. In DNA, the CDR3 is TGCGCCAGCAGCCAAGGGACACACCTCACAGATACGCAGTATTTT.

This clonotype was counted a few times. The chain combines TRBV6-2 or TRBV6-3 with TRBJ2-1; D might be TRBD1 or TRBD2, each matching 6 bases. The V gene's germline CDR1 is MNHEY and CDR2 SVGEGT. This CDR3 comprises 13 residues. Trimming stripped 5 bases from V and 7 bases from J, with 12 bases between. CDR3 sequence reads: CASSSWRGNEQFF. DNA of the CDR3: TGTGCCAGCAGTAGCTGGAGGGGGAATGAGCAGTTCTTC.

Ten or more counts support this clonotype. CDR3 in DNA: TGTGCCAGCAGCTCGGGTAGCGGGGGGTACTACAATGAGCAGTTCTTC. Its protein product is CASSSGSGGYYNEQFF. This chain uses TRBV7-3 with TRBJ2-1; 10 positions agree with TRBD2. The germline V gene has CDR1 SGHTA and CDR2 FQGTGA. The CDR3 loop spans 16 amino acids. V lost 4 bases to trimming and J lost 3 bases; unmatched junction nucleotides: 6.

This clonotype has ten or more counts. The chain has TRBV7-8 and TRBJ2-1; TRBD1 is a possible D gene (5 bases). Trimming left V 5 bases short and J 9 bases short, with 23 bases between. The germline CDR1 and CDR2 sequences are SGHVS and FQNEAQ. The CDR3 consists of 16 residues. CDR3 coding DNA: TGTGCCAGCAGCACGCCACCAGGGTATCCATGGAGTGAGCAGTTCTTC. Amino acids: CASSTPPGYPWSEQFF.

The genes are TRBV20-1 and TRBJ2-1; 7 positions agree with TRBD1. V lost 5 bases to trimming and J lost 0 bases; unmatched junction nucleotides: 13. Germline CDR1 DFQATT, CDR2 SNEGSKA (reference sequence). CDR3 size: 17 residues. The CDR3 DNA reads TGCAGTGCTCTAGGCTATCCCAGGGGGTTCTCCTACAATGAGCAGTTCTTC. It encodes CSALGYPRGFSYNEQFF.

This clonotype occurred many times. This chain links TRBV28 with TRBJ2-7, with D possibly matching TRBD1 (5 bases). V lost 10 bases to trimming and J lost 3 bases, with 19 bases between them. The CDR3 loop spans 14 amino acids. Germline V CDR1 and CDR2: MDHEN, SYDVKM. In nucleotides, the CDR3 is TGTGCCACCTCACCTAACGACAGATACTACGAGCAGTACTTC. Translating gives CATSPNDRYYEQYF.

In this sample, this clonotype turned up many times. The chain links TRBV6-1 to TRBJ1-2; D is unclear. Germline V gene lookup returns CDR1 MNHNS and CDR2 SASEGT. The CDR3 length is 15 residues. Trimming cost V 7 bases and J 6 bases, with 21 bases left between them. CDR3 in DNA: TGTGCCAGCACCCTCACTTCCGAGACACTGGATGGCTACACCTTC. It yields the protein CASTLTSETLDGYTF.

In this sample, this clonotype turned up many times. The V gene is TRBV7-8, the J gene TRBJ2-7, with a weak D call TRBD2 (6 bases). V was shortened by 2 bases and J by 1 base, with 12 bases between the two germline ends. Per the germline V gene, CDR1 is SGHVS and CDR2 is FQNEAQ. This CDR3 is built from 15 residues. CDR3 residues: CASSLNDGLSYEQYF. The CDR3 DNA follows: TGTGCCAGCAGCTTAAACGACGGACTATCCTACGAGCAGTACTTC.

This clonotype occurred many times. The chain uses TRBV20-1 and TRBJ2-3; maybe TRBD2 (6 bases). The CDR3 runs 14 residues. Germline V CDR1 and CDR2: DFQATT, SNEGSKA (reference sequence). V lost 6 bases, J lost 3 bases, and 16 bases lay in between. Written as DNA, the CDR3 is TGCAGTGCCCCCGGACGGGGGAGGACAGATACGCAGTATTTT. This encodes CSAPGRGRTDTQYF.